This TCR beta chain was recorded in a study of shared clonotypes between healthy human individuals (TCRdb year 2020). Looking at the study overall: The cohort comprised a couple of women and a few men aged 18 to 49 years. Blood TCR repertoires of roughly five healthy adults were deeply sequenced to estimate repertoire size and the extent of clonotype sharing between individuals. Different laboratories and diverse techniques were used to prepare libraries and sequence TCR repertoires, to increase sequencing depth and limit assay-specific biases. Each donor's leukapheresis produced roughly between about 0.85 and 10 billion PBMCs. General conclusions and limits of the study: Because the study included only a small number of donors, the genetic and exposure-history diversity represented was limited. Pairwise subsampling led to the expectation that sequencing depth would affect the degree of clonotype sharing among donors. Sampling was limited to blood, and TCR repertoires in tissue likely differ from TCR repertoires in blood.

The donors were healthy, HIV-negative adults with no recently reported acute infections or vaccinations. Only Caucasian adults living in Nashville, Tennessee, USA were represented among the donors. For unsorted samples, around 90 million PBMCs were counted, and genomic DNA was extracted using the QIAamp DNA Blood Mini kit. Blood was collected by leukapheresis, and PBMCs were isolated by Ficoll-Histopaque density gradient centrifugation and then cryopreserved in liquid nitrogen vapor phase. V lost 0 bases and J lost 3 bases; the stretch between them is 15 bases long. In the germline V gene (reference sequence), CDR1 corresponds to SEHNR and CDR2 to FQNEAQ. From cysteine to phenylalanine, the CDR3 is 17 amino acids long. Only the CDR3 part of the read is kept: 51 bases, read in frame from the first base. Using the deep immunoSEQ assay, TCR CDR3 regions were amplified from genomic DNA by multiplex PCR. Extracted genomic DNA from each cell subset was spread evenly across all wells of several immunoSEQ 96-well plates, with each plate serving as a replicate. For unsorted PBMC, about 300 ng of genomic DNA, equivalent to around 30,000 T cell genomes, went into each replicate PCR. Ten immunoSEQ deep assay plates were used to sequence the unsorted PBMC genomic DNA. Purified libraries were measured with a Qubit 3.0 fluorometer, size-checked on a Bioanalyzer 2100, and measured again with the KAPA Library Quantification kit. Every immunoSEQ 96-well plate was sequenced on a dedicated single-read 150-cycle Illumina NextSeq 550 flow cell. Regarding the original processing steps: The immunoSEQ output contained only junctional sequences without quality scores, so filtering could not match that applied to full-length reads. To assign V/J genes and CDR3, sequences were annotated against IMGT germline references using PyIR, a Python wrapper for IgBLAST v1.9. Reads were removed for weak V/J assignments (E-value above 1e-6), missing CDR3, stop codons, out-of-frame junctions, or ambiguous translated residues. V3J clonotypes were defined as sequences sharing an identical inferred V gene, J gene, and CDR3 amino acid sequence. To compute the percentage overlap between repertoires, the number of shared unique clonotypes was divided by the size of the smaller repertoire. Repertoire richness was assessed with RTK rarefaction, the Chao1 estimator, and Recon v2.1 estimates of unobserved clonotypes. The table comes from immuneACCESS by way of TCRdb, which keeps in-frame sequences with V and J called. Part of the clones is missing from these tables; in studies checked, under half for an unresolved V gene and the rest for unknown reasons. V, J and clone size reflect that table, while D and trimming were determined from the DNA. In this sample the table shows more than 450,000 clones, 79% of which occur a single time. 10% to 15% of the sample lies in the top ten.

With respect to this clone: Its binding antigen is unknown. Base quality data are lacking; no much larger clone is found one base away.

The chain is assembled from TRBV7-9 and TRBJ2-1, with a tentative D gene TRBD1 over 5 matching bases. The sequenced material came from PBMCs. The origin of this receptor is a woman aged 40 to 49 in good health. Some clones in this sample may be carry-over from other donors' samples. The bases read TGTGCCAGCAGCTTAGCAGGGGCCGATCCCATCTACAATGAGCAGTTCTTC. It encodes CASSLAGADPIYNEQFF.